Following are 3 T cell receptor beta chains from one sample sequenced in a study of immune heterogeneity within non-small cell lung tumors. A multiplex PCR containing 32 V primers and 13 J primers was used to amplify TCR beta CDR3. Each CDR3 protein gets one entry after TCRdb re-called the multiplex PCR reads with MiXCR. The table lists about 20,000 distinct CDR3 sequences, less than 35% of them singletons. The template consisted of bulk tumor genomic DNA, with about 640 ng used per sample. Far-apart biopsies, several per primary tumor, were taken during surgery. Samples came from untreated patients having curative surgery for newly diagnosed non-small cell lung cancer. The sample taken for sequencing was lung tumor tissue. All receptors come from a man aged 40-49 years with non-small cell lung cancer.

In the case of this clonotype: One end of the junction varies from germline; a read error may be responsible. The V gene is TRBV20-1, the J gene TRBJ2-3; TRBD1 agrees at 9 bases. CDR1 and CDR2 from the germline V gene are DFQATT and SNEGSKA (reference sequence). The CDR3 has 14 amino acids. CDR3 in amino acids: CSASLGQGRDTKYF. The CDR3 bases are TGCAGTGCTAGCCTCGGACAGGGGCGAGATACGAAGTATTTT.

This clonotype was counted a few times. V gene TRBV11-2 combines with J gene TRBJ2-5; 12 positions agree with TRBD2. J gave up 1 base and V 4 bases, and 4 bases lay outside the gene matches. In germline, CDR1 is SGHAT, CDR2 FQNNGV. This CDR3 is 16 amino acids long. Written as DNA, the CDR3 is TGTGCCAGCAGCTCCCGGACTAGCGGGACCCAAGAGACCCAGTACTTC. It specifies CASSSRTSGTQETQYF.

For this clonotype: A much larger clone differs by one base, so this may be a read error. The chain joins TRBV12-3 or TRBV12-4 to TRBJ1-2; TRBD1 is a possible D gene (5 bases). The ends were cut back, 5 bases at V and 4 bases at J, with 17 bases in the middle. This CDR3 is built from 15 residues. CDR3 in DNA: TGTGCCAGCAGTCCCCATGGGACCCTCCGCTATGGCTACACCTTC. This codes for CASSPHGTLRYGYTF.